What follows is one TCR beta chain and its context. The data belong to a study of blood T cell repertoires in COVID-19. Germline V gene lookup returns CDR1 KGHDR and CDR2 SFDVKD. This CDR3 comprises 13 residues. Trimming cost V 10 bases and J 5 bases; bases outside gene matches: 2. Profiling relied on immunoSEQ multiplex PCR, and the TCRdb table lists in-frame clones only, not all of them. The sample includes approximately 350,000 clones, about four fifths of them seen just once. The sequence was obtained from a man aged 25 to 40 with active or convalescent COVID-19. The specimen was peripheral blood. The rearrangement joins TRBV24-1 to TRBJ2-1, with 12 bases that match TRBD2. In nucleotides, the CDR3 is TGTGCCACGAGACTAGCGGGAGACAATGAGCAGTTCTTC. It is translated as CATRLAGDNEQFF.